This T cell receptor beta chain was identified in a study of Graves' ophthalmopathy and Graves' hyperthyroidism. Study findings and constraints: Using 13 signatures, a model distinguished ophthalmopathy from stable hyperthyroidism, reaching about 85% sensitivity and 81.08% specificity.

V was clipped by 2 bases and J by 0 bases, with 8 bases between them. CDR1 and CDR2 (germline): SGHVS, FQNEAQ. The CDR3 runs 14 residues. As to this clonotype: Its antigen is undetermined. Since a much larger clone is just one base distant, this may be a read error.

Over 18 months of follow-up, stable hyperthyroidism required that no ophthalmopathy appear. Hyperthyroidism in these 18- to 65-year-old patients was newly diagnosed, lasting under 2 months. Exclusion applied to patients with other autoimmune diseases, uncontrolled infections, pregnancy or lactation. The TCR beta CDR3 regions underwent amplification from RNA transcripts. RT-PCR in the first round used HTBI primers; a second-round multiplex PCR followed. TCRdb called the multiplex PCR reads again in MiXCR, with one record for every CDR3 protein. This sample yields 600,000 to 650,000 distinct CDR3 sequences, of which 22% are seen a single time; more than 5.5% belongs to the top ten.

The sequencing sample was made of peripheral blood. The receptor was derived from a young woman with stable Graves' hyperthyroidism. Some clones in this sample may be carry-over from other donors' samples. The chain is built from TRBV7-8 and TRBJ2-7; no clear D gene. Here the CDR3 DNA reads TGTGCCAGCAGCTTAATGACTTACTCCTACGAGCAGTACGTC. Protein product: CASSLMTYSYEQYV.